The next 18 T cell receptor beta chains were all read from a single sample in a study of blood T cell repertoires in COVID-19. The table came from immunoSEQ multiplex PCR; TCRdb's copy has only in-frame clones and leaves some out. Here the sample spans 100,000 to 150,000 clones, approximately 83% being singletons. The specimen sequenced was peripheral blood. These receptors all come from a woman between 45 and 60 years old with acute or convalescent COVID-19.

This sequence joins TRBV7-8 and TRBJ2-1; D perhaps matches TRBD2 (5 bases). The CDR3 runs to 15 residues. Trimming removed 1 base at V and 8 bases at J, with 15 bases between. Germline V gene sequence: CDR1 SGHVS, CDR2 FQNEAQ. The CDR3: CASSLVARGSDEQFF. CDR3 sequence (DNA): TGTGCCAGCAGCTTAGTCGCACGGGGATCGGATGAGCAGTTCTTC. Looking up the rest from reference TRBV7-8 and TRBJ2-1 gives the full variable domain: GAGVSQSPRYKVAKRGQDVALRCDPISGHVSLFWYQQALGQGPEFLTYFQNEAQLDKSGLPSDRFFAERPEGSVSTLKIQRTQQEDSAVYLCASSLVARGSDEQFFGPGTRLTVL.

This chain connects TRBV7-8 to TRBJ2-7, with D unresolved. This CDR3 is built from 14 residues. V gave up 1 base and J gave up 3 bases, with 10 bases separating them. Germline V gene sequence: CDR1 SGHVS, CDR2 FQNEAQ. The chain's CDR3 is CASSLGHSGYEQYF. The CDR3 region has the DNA TGTGCCAGCAGCTTAGGCCACTCGGGCTACGAGCAGTACTTC.

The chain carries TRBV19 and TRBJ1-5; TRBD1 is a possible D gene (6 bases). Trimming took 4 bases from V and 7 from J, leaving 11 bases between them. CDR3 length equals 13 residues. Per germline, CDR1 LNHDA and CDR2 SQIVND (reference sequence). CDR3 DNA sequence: TGTGCCAGTAGTACAGGGGTTGGACAGCCCCAGCATTTT. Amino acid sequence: CASSTGVGQPQHF.

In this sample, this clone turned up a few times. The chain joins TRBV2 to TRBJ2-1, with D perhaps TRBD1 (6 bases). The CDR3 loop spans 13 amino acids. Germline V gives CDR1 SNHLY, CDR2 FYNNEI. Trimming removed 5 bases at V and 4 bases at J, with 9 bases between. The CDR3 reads CASSLQGYNEQFF. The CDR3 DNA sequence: TGTGCCAGCAGTCTACAGGGTTACAATGAGCAGTTCTTC.

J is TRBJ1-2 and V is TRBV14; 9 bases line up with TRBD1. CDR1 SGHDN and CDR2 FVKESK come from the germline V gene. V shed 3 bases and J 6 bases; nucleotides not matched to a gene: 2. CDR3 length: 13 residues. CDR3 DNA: TGTGCCAGCAGCCACCGGGACAGGGATGGCTACACCTTC. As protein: CASSHRDRDGYTF.

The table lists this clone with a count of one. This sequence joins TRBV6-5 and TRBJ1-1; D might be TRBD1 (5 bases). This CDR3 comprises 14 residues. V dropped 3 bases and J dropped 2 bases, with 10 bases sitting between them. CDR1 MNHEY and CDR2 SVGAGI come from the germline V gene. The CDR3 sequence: CASSYSWTNTEAFF. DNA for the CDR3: TGTGCCAGCAGTTATTCTTGGACAAACACTGAAGCTTTCTTT.

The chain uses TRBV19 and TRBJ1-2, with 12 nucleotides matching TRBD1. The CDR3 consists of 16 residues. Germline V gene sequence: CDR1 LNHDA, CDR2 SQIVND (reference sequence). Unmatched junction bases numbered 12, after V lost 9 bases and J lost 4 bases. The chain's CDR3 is CASSPGTGGPLYGYTF. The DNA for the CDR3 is TGTGCCAGCTCCCCTGGGACAGGGGGCCCCCTCTATGGCTACACCTTC.

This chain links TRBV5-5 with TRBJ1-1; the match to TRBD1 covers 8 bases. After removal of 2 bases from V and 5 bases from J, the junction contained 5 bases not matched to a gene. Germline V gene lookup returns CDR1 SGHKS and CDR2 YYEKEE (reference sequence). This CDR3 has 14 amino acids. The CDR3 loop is CASSLGQGRTEAFF. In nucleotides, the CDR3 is TGTGCCAGCAGCTTAGGACAGGGCCGAACTGAAGCTTTCTTT. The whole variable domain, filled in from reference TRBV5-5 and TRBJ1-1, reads DAGVTQSPTHLIKTRGQQVTLRCSPISGHKSVSWYQQVLGQGPQFIFQYYEKEERGRGNFPDRFSARQFPNYSSELNVNALLLGDSALYLCASSLGQGRTEAFFGQGTRLTVV.

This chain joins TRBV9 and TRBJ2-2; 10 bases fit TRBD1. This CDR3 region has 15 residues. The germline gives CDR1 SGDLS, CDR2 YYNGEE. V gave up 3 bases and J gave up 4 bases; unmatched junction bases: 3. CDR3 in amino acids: CASSERTGGTGELFF. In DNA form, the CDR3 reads TGTGCCAGCAGCGAGCGGACAGGGGGCACCGGGGAGCTGTTTTTT.

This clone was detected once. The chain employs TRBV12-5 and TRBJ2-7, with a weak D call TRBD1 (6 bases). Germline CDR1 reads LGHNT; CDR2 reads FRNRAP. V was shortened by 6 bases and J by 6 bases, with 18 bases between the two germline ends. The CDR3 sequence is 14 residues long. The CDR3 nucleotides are TGTGCTAGTGGCCCCGTGGGGGCTCTCGTCGAGCAGTACTTC. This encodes CASGPVGALVEQYF.

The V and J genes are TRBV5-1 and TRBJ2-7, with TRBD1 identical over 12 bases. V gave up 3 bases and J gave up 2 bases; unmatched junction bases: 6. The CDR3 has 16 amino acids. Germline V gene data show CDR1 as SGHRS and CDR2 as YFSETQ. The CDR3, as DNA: TGCGCCAGCAGCTGGGGGACAGGGGGCTCGACCTACGAGCAGTACTTC. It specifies CASSWGTGGSTYEQYF.

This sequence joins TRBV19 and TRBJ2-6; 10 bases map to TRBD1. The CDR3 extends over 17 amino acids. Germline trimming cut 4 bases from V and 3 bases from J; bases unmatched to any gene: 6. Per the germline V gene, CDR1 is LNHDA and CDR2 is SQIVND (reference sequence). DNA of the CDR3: TGTGCCAGTAGTACGCGACAGGGGGCGGTTGGGGCCAACGTCCTGACTTTC. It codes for CASSTRQGAVGANVLTF.

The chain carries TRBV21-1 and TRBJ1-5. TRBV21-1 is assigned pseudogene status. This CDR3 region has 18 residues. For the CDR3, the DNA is TGTGCCAGCAGCAAAGTAAGAGGAGATTACCGTTTTGGTCAGCCCCAGCATTTT. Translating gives CASSKVRGDYRFGQPQHF.

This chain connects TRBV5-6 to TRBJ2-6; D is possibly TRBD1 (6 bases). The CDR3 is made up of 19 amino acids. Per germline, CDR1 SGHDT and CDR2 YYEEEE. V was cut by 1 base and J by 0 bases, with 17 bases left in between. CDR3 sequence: CASSLLARQVFSGANVLTF. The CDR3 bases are TGTGCCAGCAGCTTGCTCGCGAGACAGGTATTCTCTGGGGCCAACGTCCTGACTTTC.

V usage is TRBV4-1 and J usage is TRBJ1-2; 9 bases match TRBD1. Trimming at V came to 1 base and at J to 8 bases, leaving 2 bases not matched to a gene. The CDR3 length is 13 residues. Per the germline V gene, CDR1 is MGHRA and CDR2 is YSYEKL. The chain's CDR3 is CASSQGTGDGYTF. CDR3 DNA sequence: TGCGCCAGCAGCCAAGGGACAGGGGACGGCTACACCTTC.

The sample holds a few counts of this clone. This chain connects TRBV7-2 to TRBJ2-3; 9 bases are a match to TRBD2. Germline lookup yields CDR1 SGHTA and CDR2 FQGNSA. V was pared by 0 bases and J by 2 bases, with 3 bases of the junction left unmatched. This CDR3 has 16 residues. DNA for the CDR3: TGTGCCAGCAGCTTAGCCCTAGCGGGGTACACAGATACGCAGTATTTT. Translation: CASSLALAGYTDTQYF.

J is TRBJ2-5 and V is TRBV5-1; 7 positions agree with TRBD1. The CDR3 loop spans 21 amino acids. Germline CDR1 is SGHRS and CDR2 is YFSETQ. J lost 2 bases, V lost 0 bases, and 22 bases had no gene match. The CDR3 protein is CASSLGPGQKLGSIEQETQYF. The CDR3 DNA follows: TGCGCCAGCAGCTTGGGACCGGGACAGAAACTAGGGTCGATTGAGCAAGAGACCCAGTACTTC. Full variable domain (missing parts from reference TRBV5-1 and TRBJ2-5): KAGVTQTPRYLIKTRGQQVTLSCSPISGHRSVSWYQQTPGQGLQFLFEYFSETQRNKGNFPGRFSGRQFSNSRSEMNVSTLELGDSALYLCASSLGPGQKLGSIEQETQYFGPGTRLLVL.

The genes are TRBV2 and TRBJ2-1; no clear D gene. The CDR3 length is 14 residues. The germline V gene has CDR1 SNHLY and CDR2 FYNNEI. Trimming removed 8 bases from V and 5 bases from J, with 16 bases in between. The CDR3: CASQRLVSDNEQFF. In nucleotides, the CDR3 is TGTGCCAGCCAAAGGTTGGTCAGCGACAATGAGCAGTTCTTC.